These T cell receptor beta chains were read from a single sample in a study of blood T cell repertoires in COVID-19. TCRdb's copy holds only in-frame clones and misses some; the assay was immunoSEQ multiplex PCR. The sample yields over 65,000 clones, roughly 90% seen once. Material for sequencing was peripheral blood. The source of these receptors is a woman aged 55-69 years with acute or convalescent COVID-19. The CDR3 runs from the conserved cysteine through the conserved F or W. D genes are given only for firm matches. Size is omitted from some rows. Given values are once, few, many or a class for expanded clones.

TGTGCCAGCAGCCAAACAGGAATTACAAACACCGGGGAGCTGTTTTTT CASSQTGITNTGELFF . . TRBJ2-2 TRBV27
TGCGCCAGCAGCTTGGTACCCGACAGGGGGCGCGGCAATGAGCAGTTCTTC CASSLVPDRGRGNEQFF . TRBD1 TRBJ2-1 TRBV5-1
TGCGCCAGCAGCTTGGGGACAGGGTTCTTCTCCTATAATTCACCCCTCCACTTT CASSLGTGFFSYNSPLHF once TRBD1 TRBJ1-6 TRBV5-1
TGTGCCAGCAGTTTCGGGGAAACTGAAGCTTTCTTT CASSFGETEAFF . . TRBJ1-1 TRBV12-3/TRBV12-4
TGTGCCAGCAGACCGAGGGGGAGAACAGGTGAAGCTTTCTTT CASRPRGRTGEAFF . . TRBJ1-1 TRBV6-5
TGTGCCTGGATTTCGCAGTCTAACTATGGCTACACCTTC CAWISQSNYGYTF . . TRBJ1-2 TRBV30
TGTGCCAGCAGCTCGTACGCCATAGCGGGGGATCAAGAGACCCAGTACTTC CASSSYAIAGDQETQYF . TRBD2 TRBJ2-5 TRBV11-2
TGTGCCAGTAGTGGGGGCAGAACGAGTCGCTCTTATGGCTACACCTTC CASSGGRTSRSYGYTF once . TRBJ1-2 TRBV19
TGTGCCAGCAGCAACCACGCAGGGGAGGGCAACTATGGCTACACCTTC CASSNHAGEGNYGYTF . . TRBJ1-2 TRBV21-1
TGTGCCACCAGCTCACAGGGGGCTGAAGCTTTCTTT CATSSQGAEAFF . TRBD1 TRBJ1-1 TRBV15
TGCGCCAGCAGCCTAGAAGAGACCCAGTACTTC CASSLEETQYF once . TRBJ2-5 TRBV5-1
TGTGCCACCAGTTCGGATAGACAGGGGAGTAATACGCAGTATTTT CATSSDRQGSNTQYF . TRBD1 TRBJ2-3 TRBV10-3
TGTGCCAGCAGCCAAGAGGGCAGGGCCCGAGAGACCCAGTACTTC CASSQEGRARETQYF . . TRBJ2-5 TRBV3-1/TRBV3-2
TGCAGCGTCCGAGGGACAGGAAAGGGAGATGGCTACACCTTC CSVRGTGKGDGYTF . TRBD1 TRBJ1-2 TRBV29-1
TGCGCCAGCAGCTGGGGACGGGCGAGGGGCAGTCGGTACAGGGCGGTTACAGATACGCAGTATTTT CASSWGRARGSRYRAVTDTQYF . . TRBJ2-3 TRBV5-1
TGCGCCAGCAGCTCCGGGACAGTCTCCACTGGAAACACCATATATTTT CASSSGTVSTGNTIYF once TRBD1 TRBJ1-3 TRBV5-1
TGTGCCAGCAGCTCGGGAGGGCGGGAGCGGGACACCGGGGAGCTGTTTTTT CASSSGGRERDTGELFF . TRBD2 TRBJ2-2 TRBV5-4
TGTGCCAGCAGCTCCCAGGGTGTCCGCACAGATACGCAGTATTTT CASSSQGVRTDTQYF . . TRBJ2-3 TRBV13
TGTGCCAGCAGCGTAGGGGCGGGTTGGGGCCAAGAGACCCAGTACTTC CASSVGAGWGQETQYF . . TRBJ2-5 TRBV9
TGTGCCAGCAGCTTCGACAGCTATGGCTACACCTTC CASSFDSYGYTF . . TRBJ1-2 TRBV7-9
TGTGCCAGCACCCCGCGGGGAGAGTTCACAGATACGCAGTATTTT CASTPRGEFTDTQYF . . TRBJ2-3 TRBV28
TGCAGCGTTGACCCTTCGAGCGCAGATACGCAGTATTTT CSVDPSSADTQYF . . TRBJ2-3 TRBV29-1
TGTGCCAGCAGCCCCAGGGTGGGCGCGGGGTATGGCTACACCTTC CASSPRVGAGYGYTF . . TRBJ1-2 TRBV4-2
TGTGCCAGCAGCCCCGGGACTAGGGAACAAGAGACCCAGTACTTC CASSPGTREQETQYF . TRBD2 TRBJ2-5 TRBV7-2
TGTGCCAGCAGCTTAATCCGGGACAGGGGTCTTCAGCCCCAGCATTTT CASSLIRDRGLQPQHF few TRBD1 TRBJ1-5 TRBV5-4
TGTGCCAGCAGCTCCGGACAGGGGACTAATTCACCCCTCCACTTT CASSSGQGTNSPLHF . TRBD1 TRBJ1-6 TRBV7-6
TGCGCCAGCAGCTTGGTTACAGGGAGAAATAATTCACCCCTCCACTTT CASSLVTGRNNSPLHF once . TRBJ1-6 TRBV5-1
TGTGCCAGCACCATGGGTCTCAGGGGTACTGAAGCTTTCTTT CASTMGLRGTEAFF . . TRBJ1-1 TRBV2
TGTGCCAGCAGTCCCTACTTACTATCTGGCTACACCTTC CASSPYLLSGYTF . . TRBJ1-2 TRBV27
TGTGCCAGCAGTTTACTTGCGGGTTCAGCTTTCTTT CASSLLAGSAFF . . TRBJ1-1 TRBV28